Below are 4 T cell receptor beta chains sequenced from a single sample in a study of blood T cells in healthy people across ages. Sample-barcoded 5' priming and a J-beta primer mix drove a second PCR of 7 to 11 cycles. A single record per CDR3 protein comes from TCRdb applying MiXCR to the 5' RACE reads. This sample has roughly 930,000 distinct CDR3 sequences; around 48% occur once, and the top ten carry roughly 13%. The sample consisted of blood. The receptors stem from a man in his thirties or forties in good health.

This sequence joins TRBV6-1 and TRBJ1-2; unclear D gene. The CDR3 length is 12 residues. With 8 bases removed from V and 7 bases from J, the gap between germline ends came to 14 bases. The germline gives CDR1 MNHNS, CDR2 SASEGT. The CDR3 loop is CASERGIRGYTF. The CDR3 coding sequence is TGTGCCAGCGAGCGGGGTATACGTGGCTACACCTTC.

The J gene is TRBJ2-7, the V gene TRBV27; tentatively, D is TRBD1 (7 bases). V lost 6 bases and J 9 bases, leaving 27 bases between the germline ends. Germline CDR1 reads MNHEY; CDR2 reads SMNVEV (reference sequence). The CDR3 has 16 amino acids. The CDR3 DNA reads TGTGCCAGCAGCCGAGACCGAACCGGGACAGTTAGCGGGCAGTACTTC. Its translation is CASSRDRTGTVSGQYF.

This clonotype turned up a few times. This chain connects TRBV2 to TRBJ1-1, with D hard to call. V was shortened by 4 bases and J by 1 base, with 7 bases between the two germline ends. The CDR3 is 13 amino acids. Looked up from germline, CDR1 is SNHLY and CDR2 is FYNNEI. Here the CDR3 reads CASSVRENTEAFF. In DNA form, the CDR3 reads TGTGCCAGCAGTGTAAGAGAGAACACTGAAGCTTTCTTT.

The CDR3 region has the DNA TGCAGCGTTGAGGGCGGAGGGCCAGATACGCAGTATTTT. Protein sequence: CSVEGGGPDTQYF. J is TRBJ2-3 and V is TRBV29-1; TRBD2 might be the D (6 bases). Germline CDR1 and CDR2: SQVTM and ANQGSEA. This CDR3 is 13 amino acids long. V was cut by 3 bases and J by 4 bases, with 11 bases left in between.